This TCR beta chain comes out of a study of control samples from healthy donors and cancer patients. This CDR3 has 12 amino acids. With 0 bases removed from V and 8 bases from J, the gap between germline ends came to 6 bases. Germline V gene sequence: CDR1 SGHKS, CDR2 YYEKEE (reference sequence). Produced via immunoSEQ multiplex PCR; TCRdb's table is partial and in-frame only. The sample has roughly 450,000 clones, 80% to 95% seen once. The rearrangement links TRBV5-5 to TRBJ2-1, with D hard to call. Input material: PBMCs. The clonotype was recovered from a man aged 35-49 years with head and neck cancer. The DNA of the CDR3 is TGTGCCAGCAGCTTGGGGTTTCATGAGCAGTTCTTC. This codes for CASSLGFHEQFF.